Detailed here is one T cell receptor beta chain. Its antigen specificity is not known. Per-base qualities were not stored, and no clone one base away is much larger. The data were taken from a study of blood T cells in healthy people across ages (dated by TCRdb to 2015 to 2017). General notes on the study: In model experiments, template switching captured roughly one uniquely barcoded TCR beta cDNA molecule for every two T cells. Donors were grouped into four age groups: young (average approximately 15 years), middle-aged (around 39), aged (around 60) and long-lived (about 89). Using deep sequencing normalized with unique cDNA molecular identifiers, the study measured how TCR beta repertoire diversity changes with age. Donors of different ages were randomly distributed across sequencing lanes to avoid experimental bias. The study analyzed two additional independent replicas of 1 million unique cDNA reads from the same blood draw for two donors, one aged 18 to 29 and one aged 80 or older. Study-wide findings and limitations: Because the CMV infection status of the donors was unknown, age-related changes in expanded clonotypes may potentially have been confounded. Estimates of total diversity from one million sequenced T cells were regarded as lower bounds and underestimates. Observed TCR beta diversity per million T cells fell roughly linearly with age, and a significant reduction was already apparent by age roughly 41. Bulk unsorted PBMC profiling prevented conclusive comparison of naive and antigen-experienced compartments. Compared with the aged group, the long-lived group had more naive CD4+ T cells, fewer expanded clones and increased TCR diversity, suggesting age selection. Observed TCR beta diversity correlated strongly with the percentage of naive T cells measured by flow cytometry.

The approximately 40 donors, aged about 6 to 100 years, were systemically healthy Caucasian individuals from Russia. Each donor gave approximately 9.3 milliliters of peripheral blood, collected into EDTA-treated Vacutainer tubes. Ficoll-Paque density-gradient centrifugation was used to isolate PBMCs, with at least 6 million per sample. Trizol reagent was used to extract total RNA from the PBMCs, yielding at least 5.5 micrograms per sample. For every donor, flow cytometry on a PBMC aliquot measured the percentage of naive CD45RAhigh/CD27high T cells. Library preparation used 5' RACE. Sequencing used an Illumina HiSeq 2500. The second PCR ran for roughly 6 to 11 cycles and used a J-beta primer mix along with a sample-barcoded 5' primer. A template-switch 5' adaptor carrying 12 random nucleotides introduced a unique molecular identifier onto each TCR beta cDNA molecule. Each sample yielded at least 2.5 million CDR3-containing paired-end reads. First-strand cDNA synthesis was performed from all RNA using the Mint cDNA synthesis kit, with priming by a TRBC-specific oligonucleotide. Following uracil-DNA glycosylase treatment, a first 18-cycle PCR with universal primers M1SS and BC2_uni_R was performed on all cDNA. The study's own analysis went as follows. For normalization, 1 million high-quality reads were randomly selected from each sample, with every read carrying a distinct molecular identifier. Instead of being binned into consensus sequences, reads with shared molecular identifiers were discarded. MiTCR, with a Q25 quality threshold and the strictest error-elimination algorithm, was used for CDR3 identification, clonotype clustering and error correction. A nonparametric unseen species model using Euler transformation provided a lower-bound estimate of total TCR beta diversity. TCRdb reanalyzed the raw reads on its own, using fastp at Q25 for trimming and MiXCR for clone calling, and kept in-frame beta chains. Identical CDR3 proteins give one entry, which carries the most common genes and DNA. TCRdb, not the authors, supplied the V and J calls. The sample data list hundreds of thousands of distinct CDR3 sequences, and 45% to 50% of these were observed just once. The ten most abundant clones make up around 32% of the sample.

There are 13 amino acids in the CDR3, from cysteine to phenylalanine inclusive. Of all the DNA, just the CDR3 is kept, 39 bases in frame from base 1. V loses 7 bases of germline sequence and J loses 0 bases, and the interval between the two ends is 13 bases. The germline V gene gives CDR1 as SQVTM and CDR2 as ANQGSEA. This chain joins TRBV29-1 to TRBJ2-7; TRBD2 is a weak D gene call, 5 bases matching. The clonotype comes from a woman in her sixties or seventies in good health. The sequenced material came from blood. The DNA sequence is TGCAGCGGCAGCGGCAGTAGCTCCTACGAGCAGTACTTC. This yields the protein CSGSGSSSYEQYF.